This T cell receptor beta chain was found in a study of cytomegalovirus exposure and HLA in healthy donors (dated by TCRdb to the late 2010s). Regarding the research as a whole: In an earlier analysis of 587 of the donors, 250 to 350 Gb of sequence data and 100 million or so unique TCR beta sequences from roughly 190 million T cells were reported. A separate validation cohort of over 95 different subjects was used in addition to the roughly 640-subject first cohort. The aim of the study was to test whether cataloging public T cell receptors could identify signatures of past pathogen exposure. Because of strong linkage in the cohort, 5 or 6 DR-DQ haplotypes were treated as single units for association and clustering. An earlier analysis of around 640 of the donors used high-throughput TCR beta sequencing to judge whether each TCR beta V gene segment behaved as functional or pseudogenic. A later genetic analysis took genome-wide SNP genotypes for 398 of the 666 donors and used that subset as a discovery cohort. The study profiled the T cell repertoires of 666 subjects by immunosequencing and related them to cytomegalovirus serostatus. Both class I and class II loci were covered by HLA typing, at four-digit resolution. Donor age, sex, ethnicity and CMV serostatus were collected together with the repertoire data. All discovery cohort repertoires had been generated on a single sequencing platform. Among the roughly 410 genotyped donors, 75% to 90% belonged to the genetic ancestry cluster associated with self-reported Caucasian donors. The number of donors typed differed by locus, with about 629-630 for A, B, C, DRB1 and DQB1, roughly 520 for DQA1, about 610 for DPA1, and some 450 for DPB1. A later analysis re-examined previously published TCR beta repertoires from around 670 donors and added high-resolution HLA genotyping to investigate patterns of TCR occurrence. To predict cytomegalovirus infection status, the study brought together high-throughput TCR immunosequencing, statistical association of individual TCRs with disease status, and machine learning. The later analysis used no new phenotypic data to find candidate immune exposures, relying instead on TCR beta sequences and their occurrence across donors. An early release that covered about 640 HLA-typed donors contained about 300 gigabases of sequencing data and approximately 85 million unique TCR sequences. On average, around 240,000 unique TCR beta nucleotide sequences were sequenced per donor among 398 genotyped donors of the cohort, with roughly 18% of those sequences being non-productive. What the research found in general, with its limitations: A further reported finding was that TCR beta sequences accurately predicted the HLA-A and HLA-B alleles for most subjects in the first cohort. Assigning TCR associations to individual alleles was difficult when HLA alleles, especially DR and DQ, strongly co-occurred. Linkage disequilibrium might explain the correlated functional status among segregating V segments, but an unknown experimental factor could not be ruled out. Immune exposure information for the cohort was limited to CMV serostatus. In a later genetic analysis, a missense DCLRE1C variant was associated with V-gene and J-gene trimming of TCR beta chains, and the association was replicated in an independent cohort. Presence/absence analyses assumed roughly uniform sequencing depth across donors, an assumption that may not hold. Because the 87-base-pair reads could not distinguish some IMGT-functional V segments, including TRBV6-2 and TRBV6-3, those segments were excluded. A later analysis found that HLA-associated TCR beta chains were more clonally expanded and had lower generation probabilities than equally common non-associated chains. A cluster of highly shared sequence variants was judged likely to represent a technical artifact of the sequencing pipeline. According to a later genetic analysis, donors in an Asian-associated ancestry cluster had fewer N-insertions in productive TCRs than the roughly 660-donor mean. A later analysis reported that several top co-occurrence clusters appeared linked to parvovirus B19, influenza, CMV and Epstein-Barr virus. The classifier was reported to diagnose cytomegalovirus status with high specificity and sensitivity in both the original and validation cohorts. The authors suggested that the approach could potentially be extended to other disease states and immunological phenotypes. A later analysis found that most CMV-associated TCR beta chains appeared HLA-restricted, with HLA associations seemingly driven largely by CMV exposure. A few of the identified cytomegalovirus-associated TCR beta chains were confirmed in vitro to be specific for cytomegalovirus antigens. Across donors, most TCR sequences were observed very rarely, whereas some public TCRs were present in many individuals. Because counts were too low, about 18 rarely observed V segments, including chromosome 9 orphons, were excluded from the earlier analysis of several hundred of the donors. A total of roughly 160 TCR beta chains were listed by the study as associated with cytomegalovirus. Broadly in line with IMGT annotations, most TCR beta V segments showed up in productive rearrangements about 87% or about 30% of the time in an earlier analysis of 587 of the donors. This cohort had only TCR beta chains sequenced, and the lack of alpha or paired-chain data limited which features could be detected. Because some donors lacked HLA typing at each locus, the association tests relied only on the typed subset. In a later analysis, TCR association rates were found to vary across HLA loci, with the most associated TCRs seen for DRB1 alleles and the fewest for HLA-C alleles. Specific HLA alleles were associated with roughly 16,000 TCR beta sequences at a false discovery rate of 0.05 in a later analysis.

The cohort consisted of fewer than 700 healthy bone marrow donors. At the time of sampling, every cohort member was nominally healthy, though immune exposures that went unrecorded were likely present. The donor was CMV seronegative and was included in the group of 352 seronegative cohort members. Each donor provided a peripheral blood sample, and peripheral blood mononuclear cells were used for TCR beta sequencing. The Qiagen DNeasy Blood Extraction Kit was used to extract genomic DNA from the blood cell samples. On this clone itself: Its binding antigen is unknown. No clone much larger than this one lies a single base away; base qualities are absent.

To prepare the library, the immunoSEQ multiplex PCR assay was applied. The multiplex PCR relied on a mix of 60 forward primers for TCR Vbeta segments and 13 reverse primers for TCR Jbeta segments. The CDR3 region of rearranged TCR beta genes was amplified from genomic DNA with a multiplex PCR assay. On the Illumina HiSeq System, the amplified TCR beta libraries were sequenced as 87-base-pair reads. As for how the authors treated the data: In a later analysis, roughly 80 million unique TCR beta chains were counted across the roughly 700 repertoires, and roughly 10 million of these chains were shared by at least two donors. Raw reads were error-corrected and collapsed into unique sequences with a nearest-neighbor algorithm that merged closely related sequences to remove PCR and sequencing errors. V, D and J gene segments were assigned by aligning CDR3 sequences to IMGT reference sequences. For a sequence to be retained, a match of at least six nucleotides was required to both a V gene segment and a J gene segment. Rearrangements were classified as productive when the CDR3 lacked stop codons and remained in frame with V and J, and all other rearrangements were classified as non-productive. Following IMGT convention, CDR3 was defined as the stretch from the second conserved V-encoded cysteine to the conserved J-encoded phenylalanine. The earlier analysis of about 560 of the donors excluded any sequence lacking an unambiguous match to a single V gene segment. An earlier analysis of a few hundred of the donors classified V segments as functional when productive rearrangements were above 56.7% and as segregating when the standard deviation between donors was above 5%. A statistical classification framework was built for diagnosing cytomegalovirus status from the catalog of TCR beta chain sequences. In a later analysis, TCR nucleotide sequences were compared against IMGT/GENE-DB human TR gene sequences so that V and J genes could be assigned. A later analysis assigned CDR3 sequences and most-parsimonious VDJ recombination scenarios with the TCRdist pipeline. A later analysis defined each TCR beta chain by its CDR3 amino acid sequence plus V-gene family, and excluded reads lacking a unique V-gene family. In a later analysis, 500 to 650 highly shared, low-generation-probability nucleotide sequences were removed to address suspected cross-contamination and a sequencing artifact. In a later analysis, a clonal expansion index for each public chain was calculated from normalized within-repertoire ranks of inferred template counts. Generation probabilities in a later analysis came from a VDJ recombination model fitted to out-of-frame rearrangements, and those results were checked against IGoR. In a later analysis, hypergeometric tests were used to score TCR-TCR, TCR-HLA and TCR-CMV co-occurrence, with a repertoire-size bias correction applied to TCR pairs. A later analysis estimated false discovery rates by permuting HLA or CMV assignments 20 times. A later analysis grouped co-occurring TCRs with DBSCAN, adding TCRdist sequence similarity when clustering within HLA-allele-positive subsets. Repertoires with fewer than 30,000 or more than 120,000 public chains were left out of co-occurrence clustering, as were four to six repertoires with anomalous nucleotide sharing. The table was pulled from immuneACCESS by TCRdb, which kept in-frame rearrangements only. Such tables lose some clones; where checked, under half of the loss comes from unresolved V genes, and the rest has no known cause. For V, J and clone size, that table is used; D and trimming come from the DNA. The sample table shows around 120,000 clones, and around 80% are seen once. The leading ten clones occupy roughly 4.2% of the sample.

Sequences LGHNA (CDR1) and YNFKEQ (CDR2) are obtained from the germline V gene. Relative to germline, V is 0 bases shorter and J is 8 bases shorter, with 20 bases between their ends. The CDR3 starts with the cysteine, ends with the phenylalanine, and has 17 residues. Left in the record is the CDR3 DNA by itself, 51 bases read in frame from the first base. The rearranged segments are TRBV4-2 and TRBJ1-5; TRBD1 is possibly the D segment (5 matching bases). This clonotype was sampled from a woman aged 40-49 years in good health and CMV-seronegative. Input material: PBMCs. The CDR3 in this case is CASSQDRRQGALEPQHF. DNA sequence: TGTGCCAGCAGCCAAGACCGAAGGCAGGGCGCTTTGGAGCCCCAGCATTTT.